The 22 T cell receptor beta chains below come from one sample, sequenced in a study of blood T cell repertoires in COVID-19. The table came from immunoSEQ multiplex PCR; TCRdb's copy has only in-frame clones and leaves some out. The sample lists about 170,000 clones, around 90% seen once, with around 1.9% in the top ten. The sequenced material came from peripheral blood. Receptors originate from a man aged 45 to 65 who had recovered from COVID-19.

This clone has a single count. The V gene is TRBV27, the J gene TRBJ2-7; maybe TRBD2 (6 bases). This CDR3 comprises 15 residues. Trimming took 3 bases from V and 4 from J, leaving 16 bases between them. Germline values: CDR1 MNHEY, CDR2 SMNVEV (reference sequence). The CDR3 spells CASSFSGSRYYEQYF. DNA for the CDR3: TGTGCCAGCAGTTTCAGCGGGTCACGTTATTACGAGCAGTACTTC.

The chain couples TRBV5-1 to TRBJ2-5, with D tentatively TRBD2 (6 bases). V gave up 2 bases and J gave up 5 bases, with 13 bases separating them. The CDR3 loop spans 14 amino acids. Germline loops: CDR1 SGHRS, CDR2 YFSETQ. The DNA for the CDR3 is TGCGCCAGCAGCTTCGGCGGGGCCCGGGAGACCCAGTACTTC. This translates into CASSFGGARETQYF.

This chain uses TRBV7-8 with TRBJ2-3, with D maybe TRBD2 (5 bases). This CDR3 region has 15 residues. Germline V gene lookup returns CDR1 SGHVS and CDR2 FQNEAQ. The germline V and J ends were trimmed by 5 bases and 6 bases, with 18 bases remaining between them. The CDR3 spells CASSTRKAGPDTQYF. The CDR3 DNA reads as TGTGCCAGCAGCACCCGTAAGGCGGGTCCGGATACGCAGTATTTT.

The rearrangement joins TRBV2 to TRBJ2-1, with a possible D match to TRBD2 (6 bases). V dropped 6 bases and J dropped 0 bases, with 9 bases sitting between them. The CDR3 is made up of 14 amino acids. The germline V gene has CDR1 SNHLY and CDR2 FYNNEI. The CDR3 protein is CASRAGSSYNEQFF. CDR3 DNA sequence: TGTGCCAGCAGGGCCGGGAGCTCCTACAATGAGCAGTTCTTC.

This clone showed up just once. The V and J genes are TRBV7-9 and TRBJ2-6; the match to TRBD2 covers 7 bases. The CDR3 is 16 amino acids. Trimming removed 1 base from V and 2 bases from J; junction bases left unmatched: 2. The V gene's germline CDR1 is SEHNR and CDR2 FQNEAQ (reference sequence). The CDR3 reads CASSLVGGAGANVLTF. CDR3 nucleotide sequence: TGTGCCAGCAGCTTAGTGGGAGGGGCTGGGGCCAACGTCCTGACTTTC. Full variable domain (rest looked up from reference TRBV7-9 and TRBJ2-6): DTGVSQNPRHKITKRGQNVTFRCDPISEHNRLYWYRQTLGQGPEFLTYFQNEAQLEKSRLLSDRFSAERPKGSFSTLEIQRTEQGDSAMYLCASSLVGGAGANVLTFGAGSRLTVL.

The rearrangement joins TRBV11-1 to TRBJ2-1; 9 bases fit TRBD2. Unmatched junction bases numbered 7, after V lost 1 base and J lost 6 bases. The CDR3 is 16 residues long. Germline V gene data show CDR1 as SGHAT and CDR2 as FQDESV (reference sequence). The CDR3 DNA reads as TGTGCCAGCAGCTTAGGCTTTCGAGCGGGAGGCAATGAGCAGTTCTTC. It yields the protein CASSLGFRAGGNEQFF. Full variable domain (outside the CDR3, taken from reference TRBV11-1 and TRBJ2-1): EAEVAQSPRYKITEKSQAVAFWCDPISGHATLYWYRQILGQGPELLVQFQDESVVDDSQLPKDRFSAERLKGVDSTLKIQPAELGDSAMYLCASSLGFRAGGNEQFFGPGTRLTVL.

This sequence joins TRBV19 and TRBJ2-7; 8 bases map to TRBD2. Trimming cost V 5 bases and J 2 bases; bases outside gene matches: 14. The CDR3 consists of 17 residues. Per the germline V gene, CDR1 is LNHDA and CDR2 is SQIVND (reference sequence). The CDR3 DNA follows: TGTGCCAGTAGTGGCCGACCACCGGGACTAGGGCCCTACGAGCAGTACTTC. This sequence encodes CASSGRPPGLGPYEQYF. The full variable domain, completed using reference TRBV19 and TRBJ2-7, is DGGITQSPKYLFRKEGQNVTLSCEQNLNHDAMYWYRQDPGQGLRLIYYSQIVNDFQKGDIAEGYSVSREKKESFPLTVTSAQKNPTAFYLCASSGRPPGLGPYEQYFGPGTRLTVT.

The chain combines TRBV18 with TRBJ1-5, with 7 bases aligning to TRBD1. The length of the CDR3 is 16 residues. V shed 3 bases, J shed 0 bases, and the junction held 5 bases outside the gene matches. Germline V CDR1 and CDR2: KGHSH, LQKENI. The CDR3 DNA sequence: TGTGCCAGCTCACCCTGGGACAGTTATAGCAATCAGCCCCAGCATTTT. Translation: CASSPWDSYSNQPQHF. The variable domain in full, completed from reference TRBV18 and TRBJ1-5, reads NAGVMQNPRHLVRRRGQEARLRCSPMKGHSHVYWYRQLPEEGLKFMVYLQKENIIDESGMPKERFSAEFPKEGPSILRIQQVVRGDSAAYFCASSPWDSYSNQPQHFGDGTRLSIL.

Regarding this clone: Other nucleotide sequences from this sample produce the same CDR3. In DNA, the CDR3 is TGTGCCAGCAGCCCGGATCCCGGCGGTGGCTACACCTTC. This codes for CASSPDPGGGYTF. The rearrangement links TRBV7-3 to TRBJ1-2, with D hard to call. Germline values: CDR1 SGHTA, CDR2 FQGTGA. The CDR3 has 13 amino acids. V was trimmed by 5 bases and J by 7 bases, leaving 14 bases between them.

The rearrangement uses TRBV7-8 and TRBJ2-5, with TRBD2 as a possible D gene (6 bases). Germline V gene sequence: CDR1 SGHVS, CDR2 FQNEAQ. Trimming took 5 bases from V and 1 from J, leaving 11 bases between them. This CDR3 spans 14 amino acids. The CDR3 sequence is CASSNRDSQETQYF. The CDR3 DNA reads TGTGCCAGCAGCAATCGGGACTCCCAAGAGACCCAGTACTTC. Drawing the rest from reference TRBV7-8 and TRBJ2-5, the complete variable domain is GAGVSQSPRYKVAKRGQDVALRCDPISGHVSLFWYQQALGQGPEFLTYFQNEAQLDKSGLPSDRFFAERPEGSVSTLKIQRTQQEDSAVYLCASSNRDSQETQYFGPGTRLLVL.

The chain is built from TRBV12-3 or TRBV12-4 and TRBJ2-1; no clear D. The V gene lost 3 bases and the J gene lost 8 bases, with 11 bases spanning the gap. The CDR3 consists of 13 residues. CDR3 coding DNA: TGTGCCAGCAGTTTCCTTGGGCCGGATGAGCAGTTCTTC. Amino acid sequence: CASSFLGPDEQFF.

This clone was counted between two and nine times. The chain employs TRBV6-5 and TRBJ1-1; D is ambiguous. Per germline, CDR1 MNHEY and CDR2 SVGAGI. V lost 3 bases, J lost 4 bases, and 9 bases lay in between. This CDR3 comprises 13 residues. The CDR3 nucleotides read TGTGCCAGCAGTTATAAGCGGGCCACTGAAGCTTTCTTT. It specifies CASSYKRATEAFF.

The J gene is TRBJ2-2, the V gene TRBV7-7, with TRBD2 matching 10 bases. The CDR3 is made up of 16 amino acids. The J segment lost 6 bases and the V segment lost 1 base, leaving 5 bases of the junction unmatched. Germline lookup yields CDR1 SSHAT and CDR2 FNYEAQ (reference sequence). CDR3 residues: CASSLGLAGEAGELFF. The DNA for the CDR3 is TGTGCCAGCAGCTTAGGGCTAGCGGGAGAAGCCGGGGAGCTGTTTTTT. Based on the CDR3 plus reference TRBV7-7 and TRBJ2-2, the full variable domain is GAGVSQSPRYKVTKRGQDVTLRCDPISSHATLYWYQQALGQGPEFLTYFNYEAQPDKSGLPSDRFSAERPEGSISTLTIQRTEQRDSAMYRCASSLGLAGEAGELFFGEGSRLTVL.

The chain employs TRBV24-1 and TRBJ2-1; TRBD1 matches at 9 bases. The CDR3 consists of 17 residues. Losses at the gene ends were 4 bases for V and 7 bases for J; bases not matched to a gene: 13. CDR1 KGHDR and CDR2 SFDVKD come from the germline V gene. The CDR3 loop is CATSERNRGRSLNEQFF. DNA for the CDR3: TGTGCCACCAGTGAACGTAACAGGGGGCGATCTTTGAATGAGCAGTTCTTC.

J is TRBJ2-7 and V is TRBV7-2; no definite D call. The germline V gene has CDR1 SGHTA and CDR2 FQGNSA. The V end was cut by 5 bases, the J end by 1 base, with 9 bases between. The CDR3 has 13 residues. The CDR3 DNA reads as TGTGCCAGCAGCGAGAATTGGTCCTACGAGCAGTACTTC. It yields the protein CASSENWSYEQYF.

J is TRBJ2-7 and V is TRBV9, with D possibly being TRBD2 (6 bases). CDR1 and CDR2 (germline): SGDLS, YYNGEE. Trimming took off 0 bases at V and 0 bases at J, with 7 bases between the two ends. The CDR3 consists of 14 residues. DNA of the CDR3: TGTGCCAGCAGCGTAGTAGCGGCCTCCTACGAGCAGTACTTC. It is translated as CASSVVAASYEQYF.

The chain combines TRBV27 with TRBJ2-3, with no clear D. With 1 base removed from V and 6 bases from J, the gap between germline ends came to 8 bases. Germline CDR1 MNHEY, CDR2 SMNVEV (reference sequence). This CDR3 has 13 residues. CDR3 residues: CASSLLEPDTQYF. CDR3 nucleotide sequence: TGTGCCAGCAGTTTATTGGAGCCCGATACGCAGTATTTT.

The genes are TRBV4-3 and TRBJ2-1, with D possibly being TRBD2 (6 bases). The V and J ends lost 0 bases and 6 bases respectively, with 6 bases between them. CDR1 and CDR2 from the germline V gene are LGHNA and YSLEER. The CDR3 sequence is 13 residues long. CDR3 loop: CASSQDGGNEQFF. In DNA, the CDR3 is TGCGCCAGCAGCCAAGACGGGGGCAATGAGCAGTTCTTC.

The V and J genes are TRBV19 and TRBJ1-2; no clear D. Trimming cost V 3 bases and J 7 bases, with 12 bases left between them. The CDR3 spans 13 residues. Germline V CDR1 and CDR2: LNHDA, SQIVND (reference sequence). The CDR3 protein is CASSIAGSFGYTF. Here the CDR3 DNA reads TGTGCCAGTAGTATTGCGGGGTCTTTTGGCTACACCTTC. The whole variable domain, remainder taken from reference TRBV19 and TRBJ1-2, is DGGITQSPKYLFRKEGQNVTLSCEQNLNHDAMYWYRQDPGQGLRLIYYSQIVNDFQKGDIAEGYSVSREKKESFPLTVTSAQKNPTAFYLCASSIAGSFGYTFGSGTRLTVV.

V gene TRBV13 combines with J gene TRBJ2-7; 13 bases are a match to TRBD2. Germline trimming cut 4 bases from V and 5 bases from J; bases unmatched to any gene: 8. Germline V CDR1 and CDR2: PRHDT, FYEKMQ (reference sequence). CDR3 length: 16 amino acids. DNA of the CDR3: TGTGCCAGCAGCTGGACTAGCGGGAGCCAGTGGAACGAGCAGTACTTC. It yields the protein CASSWTSGSQWNEQYF.

The chain carries TRBV18 and TRBJ1-2, with D perhaps TRBD1 (6 bases). Trimming took off 0 bases at V and 5 bases at J, with 13 bases between the two ends. Per the germline V gene, CDR1 is KGHSH and CDR2 is LQKENI. This CDR3 has 15 residues. The CDR3 spells CASSPPGGLRYGYTF. The DNA for the CDR3 is TGTGCCAGCTCACCACCGGGGGGGCTGAGGTATGGCTACACCTTC. Full variable domain (missing parts from reference TRBV18 and TRBJ1-2): NAGVMQNPRHLVRRRGQEARLRCSPMKGHSHVYWYRQLPEEGLKFMVYLQKENIIDESGMPKERFSAEFPKEGPSILRIQQVVRGDSAAYFCASSPPGGLRYGYTFGSGTRLTVV.

The CDR3 region is CASSQVLAASQETQYF. The CDR3 nucleotides read TGCGCCAGCAGCCAAGTACTAGCGGCGAGCCAAGAGACCCAGTACTTC. V and J are TRBV4-1 and TRBJ2-5, with TRBD2 identical over 8 bases. The CDR3 consists of 16 residues. Germline CDR1 MGHRA, CDR2 YSYEKL. Germline trimming cut 1 base from V and 1 base from J; bases unmatched to any gene: 5.